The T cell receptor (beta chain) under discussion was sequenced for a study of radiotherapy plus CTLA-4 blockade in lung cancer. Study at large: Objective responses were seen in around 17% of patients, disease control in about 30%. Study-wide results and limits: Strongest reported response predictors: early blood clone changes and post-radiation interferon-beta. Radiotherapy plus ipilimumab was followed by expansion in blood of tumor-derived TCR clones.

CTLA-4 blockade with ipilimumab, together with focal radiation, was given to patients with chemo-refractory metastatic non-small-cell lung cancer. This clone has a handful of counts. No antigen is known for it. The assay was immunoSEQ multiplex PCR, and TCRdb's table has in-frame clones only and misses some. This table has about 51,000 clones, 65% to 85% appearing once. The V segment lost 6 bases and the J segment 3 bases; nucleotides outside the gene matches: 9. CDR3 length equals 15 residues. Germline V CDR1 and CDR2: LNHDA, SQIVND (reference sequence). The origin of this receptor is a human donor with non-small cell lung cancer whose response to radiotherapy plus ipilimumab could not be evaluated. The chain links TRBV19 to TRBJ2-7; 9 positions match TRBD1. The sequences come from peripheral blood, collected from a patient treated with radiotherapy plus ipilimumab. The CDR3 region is CASSYTGTGNYEQYF. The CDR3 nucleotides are TGTGCCAGTAGCTATACCGGGACAGGGAACTACGAGCAGTACTTC.